The rows below give T cell receptor beta chains drawn from one sample of a study of OX40 agonist ivuxolimab in advanced cancers. Clones were read by immunoSEQ multiplex PCR, and TCRdb kept only the in-frame ones, dropping some. The data show about 67,000 clones, about 84% seen once. The sample consisted of CD4+ or CD8+ T cells sorted from blood, taken in a trial of the OX40 agonist ivuxolimab. The receptors stem from an adult with an advanced solid tumor such as melanoma, head and neck, liver or kidney cancer. Both conserved end residues are part of each CDR3. Each record gives: clone size, J gene, D gene, V gene, CDR3 protein, CDR3 DNA. The D gene is left open where the match is weak. The listing skips clone size in some rows; elsewhere it reads once, few, many or a size class.

few | TRBJ2-2 | . | TRBV9 | CASSGRGLIGELFF | TGTGCCAGCAGCGGAAGGGGATTGATCGGGGAGCTGTTTTTT
. | TRBJ2-5 | TRBD2 | TRBV11-2 | CASSFPSGWETQYF | TGTGCCAGCAGCTTCCCTAGCGGGTGGGAGACCCAGTACTTC
. | TRBJ2-2 | TRBD1 | TRBV19 | CASRTGGSTGELFF | TGTGCCAGTAGGACAGGGGGTAGCACCGGGGAGCTGTTTTTT
. | TRBJ2-1 | TRBD2 | TRBV19 | CASNLAGGPYNEQFF | TGTGCCAGTAACTTAGCGGGGGGCCCATACAATGAGCAGTTCTTC
. | TRBJ1-2 | . | TRBV7-2 | CASSLEGRGGYTF | TGTGCCAGCAGCTTAGAGGGGAGGGGTGGCTACACCTTC
. | TRBJ2-1 | . | TRBV7-2 | CASSLLHSSEQFF | TGTGCCAGCAGCTTACTCCACTCGAGTGAGCAGTTCTTC
. | TRBJ2-2 | . | TRBV2 | CASSELPTGELFF | TGTGCCAGCAGTGAACTCCCCACCGGGGAGCTGTTTTTT
. | TRBJ1-1 | . | TRBV5-1 | CASSPAGGRNTEAFF | TGCGCCAGCAGCCCGGCCGGGGGGCGAAACACTGAAGCTTTCTTT
. | TRBJ2-3 | TRBD2 | TRBV5-1 | CASSTGLAGGGTDTQYF | TGCGCCAGCAGCACCGGACTAGCGGGGGGAGGGACAGATACGCAGTATTTT
. | TRBJ2-1 | . | TRBV7-2 | CASSPTPGTYNEQFF | TGTGCCAGCAGCCCTACCCCAGGGACTTACAATGAGCAGTTCTTC
. | TRBJ1-4 | . | TRBV25-1 | CASSEALREKLFF | TGTGCCAGCAGTGAAGCGTTAAGGGAAAAACTGTTTTTT
. | TRBJ1-5 | . | TRBV19 | CASSIAEGSNQPQHF | TGTGCCAGTAGTATAGCGGAGGGGAGCAATCAGCCCCAGCATTTT
. | TRBJ1-2 | . | TRBV5-4 | CASSFKPGGGALNGYTF | TGTGCCAGCAGCTTTAAACCCGGGGGGGGTGCACTGAATGGCTACACCTTC
. | TRBJ2-6 | . | TRBV21-1 | CASSKGSASGANVLTF | TGTGCCAGCAGCAAAGGGAGTGCCTCTGGGGCCAACGTCCTGACTTTC
. | TRBJ2-3 | TRBD2 | TRBV6-6 | CASSYKRGGQDTQYF | TGTGCCAGCAGTTACAAGCGGGGGGGCCAAGATACGCAGTATTTT
. | TRBJ2-3 | . | TRBV11-3 | CASSPGGGVTDTQYF | TGTGCCAGCAGCCCTGGGGGTGGAGTAACAGATACGCAGTATTTT
. | TRBJ2-7 | . | TRBV7-2 | CASSLVHPYEQYF | TGTGCCAGCAGCTTAGTACATCCCTACGAGCAGTACTTC
. | TRBJ2-7 | . | TRBV6-6 | CASSPVQGYEQYF | TGTGCCAGCAGCCCCGTGCAGGGCTACGAGCAGTACTTC
. | TRBJ1-2 | . | TRBV10-1 | CASSESYNYGYTF | TGCGCCAGCAGTGAGTCTTATAACTATGGCTACACCTTC
. | TRBJ1-2 | . | TRBV5-1 | CASSLYTGLGYTF | TGCGCCAGCAGCTTGTATACAGGGCTTGGCTACACCTTC
. | TRBJ1-1 | . | TRBV18 | CASSPSTGNTEAFF | TGTGCCAGCTCACCGTCGACAGGGAACACTGAAGCTTTCTTT
. | TRBJ2-2 | TRBD2 | TRBV27 | CASSLGELAGGLRELFF | TGTGCCAGCAGTTTAGGAGAACTAGCGGGGGGGCTTAGGGAGCTGTTTTTT
. | TRBJ2-7 | TRBD1 | TRBV19 | CASSPPTGGSGEQYF | TGTGCCAGTAGTCCCCCCACAGGGGGCTCGGGGGAGCAGTACTTC
. | TRBJ1-6 | . | TRBV7-2 | CASSFRDSPLHF | TGTGCCAGCAGCTTTCGGGATTCACCCCTCCACTTT
. | TRBJ1-4 | . | TRBV7-2 | CASSLGPYNEKLFF | TGTGCCAGCAGCTTAGGTCCTTATAATGAAAAACTGTTTTTT
. | TRBJ2-5 | . | TRBV6-5 | CASRRQGNWHF | TGTGCCAGCAGAAGACAAGGGAATTGGCACTTC
. | TRBJ1-5 | TRBD1 | TRBV4-2 | CASSLHPGQGNQPQHF | TGTGCCAGCAGCCTCCATCCGGGACAGGGGAATCAGCCCCAGCATTTT
. | TRBJ1-2 | . | TRBV5-4 | CASSSSGTSYGYTF | TGTGCCAGCAGCTCCTCCGGGACCTCCTATGGCTACACCTTC
. | TRBJ2-5 | . | TRBV10-3 | CAISAGETQYF | TGTGCCATCAGTGCGGGGGAGACCCAGTACTTC
. | TRBJ2-1 | . | TRBV6-1 | CASSDQGRDNEQFF | TGTGCCAGCAGTGATCAGGGGAGAGACAATGAGCAGTTCTTC
. | TRBJ2-1 | . | TRBV5-1 | CASSLASQYNEQFF | TGCGCCAGCAGCTTGGCCTCGCAGTACAATGAGCAGTTCTTC
once | TRBJ2-1 | TRBD1 | TRBV6-1 | CASSGLGTGAYNEQFF | TGTGCCAGCAGTGGCCTCGGGACAGGGGCCTACAATGAGCAGTTCTTC
. | TRBJ2-5 | . | TRBV18 | CASSPTDQETQYF | TGTGCCAGCTCACCAACGGACCAAGAGACCCAGTACTTC
. | TRBJ1-2 | . | TRBV9 | CASSVGTYGYTF | TGTGCCAGCAGCGTGGGGACCTATGGCTACACCTTC
. | TRBJ1-1 | . | TRBV7-8 | CASSYQQGNSEAFF | TGTGCCAGCAGCTATCAACAGGGTAATAGTGAAGCTTTCTTT
. | TRBJ1-4 | . | TRBV6-6 | CASSYRTAYNEKLFF | TGTGCCAGCAGTTACAGGACTGCTTACAATGAAAAACTGTTTTTT
. | TRBJ2-1 | . | TRBV6-1 | CASSGATAKSYNEQFF | TGTGCCAGCAGTGGGGCGACAGCGAAATCCTACAATGAGCAGTTCTTC
. | TRBJ2-1 | . | TRBV5-1 | CASSLGDTVGSNEQFF | TGCGCCAGCAGCTTGGGGGACACCGTAGGTAGTAATGAGCAGTTCTTC
few | TRBJ1-1 | TRBD1 | TRBV7-6 | CASSLVSWTGNTEAFF | TGTGCCAGCAGCTTAGTTTCGTGGACAGGGAACACTGAAGCTTTCTTT
. | TRBJ2-2 | . | TRBV9 | CASSVGDSRTGELFF | TGTGCCAGCAGCGTAGGCGACAGTAGGACCGGGGAGCTGTTTTTT
. | TRBJ2-2 | TRBD2 | TRBV18 | CASSLRGLAGEHYTGELFF | TGTGCCAGCTCACTCCGAGGACTAGCGGGGGAGCATTACACCGGGGAGCTGTTTTTT
. | TRBJ2-7 | . | TRBV4-3 | CASSSTLRDEQYF | TGCGCCAGCAGCTCAACACTCCGGGACGAGCAGTACTTC
once | TRBJ2-5 | . | TRBV2 | CASSGRVQETQYF | TGTGCCAGCAGTGGCAGGGTCCAAGAGACCCAGTACTTC
. | TRBJ2-3 | . | TRBV5-6 | CASSSSGGTDTQYF | TGTGCCAGCAGCTCTAGTGGGGGCACAGATACGCAGTATTTT
. | TRBJ2-2 | TRBD2 | TRBV9 | CASSASGGGTGELFF | TGTGCCAGCAGCGCTAGCGGGGGGGGAACCGGGGAGCTGTTTTTT
. | TRBJ1-5 | . | TRBV11-2 | CASSPGQNQPQHF | TGTGCCAGCAGCCCAGGACAGAATCAGCCCCAGCATTTT
. | TRBJ2-5 | TRBD1 | TRBV5-8 | CASSPLRQGPRQETQYF | TGTGCCAGCAGCCCCCTCAGACAGGGGCCCCGTCAAGAGACCCAGTACTTC